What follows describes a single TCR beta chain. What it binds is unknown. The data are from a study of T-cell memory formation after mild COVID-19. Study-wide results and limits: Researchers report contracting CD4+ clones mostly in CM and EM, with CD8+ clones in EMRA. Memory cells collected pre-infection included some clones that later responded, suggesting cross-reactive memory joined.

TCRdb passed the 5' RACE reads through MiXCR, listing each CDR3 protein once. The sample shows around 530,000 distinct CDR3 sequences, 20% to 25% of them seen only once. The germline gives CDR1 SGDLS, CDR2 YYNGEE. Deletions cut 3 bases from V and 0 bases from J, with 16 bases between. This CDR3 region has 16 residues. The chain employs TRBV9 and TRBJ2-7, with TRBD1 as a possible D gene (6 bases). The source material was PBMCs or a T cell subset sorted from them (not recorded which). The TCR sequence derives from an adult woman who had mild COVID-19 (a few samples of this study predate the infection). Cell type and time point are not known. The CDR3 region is CASSAHMGANSYEQYF. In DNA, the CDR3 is TGTGCCAGCAGCGCACACATGGGGGCAAACTCCTACGAGCAGTACTTC. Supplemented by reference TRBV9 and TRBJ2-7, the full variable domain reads DSGVTQTPKHLITATGQRVTLRCSPRSGDLSVYWYQQSLDQGLQFLIQYYNGEERAKGNILERFSAQQFPDLHSELNLSSLELGDSALYFCASSAHMGANSYEQYFGPGTRLTVT.